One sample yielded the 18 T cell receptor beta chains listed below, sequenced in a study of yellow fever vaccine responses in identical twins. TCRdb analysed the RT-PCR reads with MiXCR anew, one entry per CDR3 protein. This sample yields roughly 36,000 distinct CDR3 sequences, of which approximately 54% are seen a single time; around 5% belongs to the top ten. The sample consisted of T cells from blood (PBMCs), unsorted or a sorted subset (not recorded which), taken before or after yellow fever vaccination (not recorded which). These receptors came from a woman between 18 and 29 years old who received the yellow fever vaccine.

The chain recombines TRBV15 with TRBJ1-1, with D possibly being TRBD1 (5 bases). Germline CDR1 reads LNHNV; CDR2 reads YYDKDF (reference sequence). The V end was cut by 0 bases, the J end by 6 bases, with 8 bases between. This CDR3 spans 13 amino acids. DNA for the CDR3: TGTGCCACCAGCAGAGAAGGGACTGCTGAAGCTTTCTTT. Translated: CATSREGTAEAFF.

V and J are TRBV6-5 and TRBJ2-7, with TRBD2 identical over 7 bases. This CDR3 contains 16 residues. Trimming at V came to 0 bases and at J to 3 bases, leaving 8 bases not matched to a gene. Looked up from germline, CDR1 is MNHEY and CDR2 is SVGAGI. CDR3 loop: CASSYSGASGFYEQYF. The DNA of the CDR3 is TGTGCCAGCAGTTACTCCGGGGCTAGCGGATTCTACGAGCAGTACTTC.

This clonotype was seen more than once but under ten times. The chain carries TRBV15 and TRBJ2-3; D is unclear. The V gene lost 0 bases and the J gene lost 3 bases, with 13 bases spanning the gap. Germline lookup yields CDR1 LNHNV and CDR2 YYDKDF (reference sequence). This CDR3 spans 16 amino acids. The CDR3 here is CATSREDAVRTDTQYF. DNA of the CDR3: TGTGCCACCAGCAGAGAAGACGCGGTGCGGACAGATACGCAGTATTTT.

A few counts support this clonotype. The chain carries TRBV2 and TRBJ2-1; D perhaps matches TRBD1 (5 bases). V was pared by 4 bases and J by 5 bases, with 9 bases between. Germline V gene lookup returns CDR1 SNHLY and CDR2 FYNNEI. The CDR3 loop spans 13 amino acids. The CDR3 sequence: CASSAARDNEQFF. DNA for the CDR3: TGTGCCAGCAGTGCGGCCAGGGACAATGAGCAGTTCTTC.

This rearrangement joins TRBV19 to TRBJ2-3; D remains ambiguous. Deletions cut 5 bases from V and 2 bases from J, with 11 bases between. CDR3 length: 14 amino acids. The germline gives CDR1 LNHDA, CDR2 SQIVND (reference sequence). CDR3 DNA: TGTGCCAGTAGTCCTCCTCGATTCACAGATACGCAGTATTTT. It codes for CASSPPRFTDTQYF.

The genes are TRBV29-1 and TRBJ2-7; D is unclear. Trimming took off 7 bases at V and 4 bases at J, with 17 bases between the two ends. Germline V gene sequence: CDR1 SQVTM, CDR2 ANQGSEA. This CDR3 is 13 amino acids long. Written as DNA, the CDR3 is TGCAGCGCCGAATCCAGGCGCCCTTACGAGCAGTACTTC. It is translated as CSAESRRPYEQYF.

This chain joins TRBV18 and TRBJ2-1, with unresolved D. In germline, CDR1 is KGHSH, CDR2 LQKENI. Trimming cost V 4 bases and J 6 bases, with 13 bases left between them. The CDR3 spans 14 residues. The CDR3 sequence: CASSLQTTSNEQFF. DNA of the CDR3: TGTGCCAGCTCACTACAAACCACCTCCAATGAGCAGTTCTTC.

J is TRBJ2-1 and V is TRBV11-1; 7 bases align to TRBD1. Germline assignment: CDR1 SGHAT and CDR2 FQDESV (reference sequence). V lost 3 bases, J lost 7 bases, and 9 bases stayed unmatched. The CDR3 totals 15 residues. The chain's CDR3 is CASSLGQGDWNEQFF. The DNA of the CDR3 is TGTGCCAGCAGCTTGGGCCAGGGGGATTGGAATGAGCAGTTCTTC.

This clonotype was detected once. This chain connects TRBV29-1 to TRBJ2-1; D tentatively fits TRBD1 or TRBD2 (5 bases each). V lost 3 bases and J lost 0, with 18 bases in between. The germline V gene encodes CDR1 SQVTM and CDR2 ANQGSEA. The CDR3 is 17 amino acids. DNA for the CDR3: TGCAGCGTTGACGGGGACCGAGACAGACTCTCCTACAATGAGCAGTTCTTC. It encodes CSVDGDRDRLSYNEQFF.

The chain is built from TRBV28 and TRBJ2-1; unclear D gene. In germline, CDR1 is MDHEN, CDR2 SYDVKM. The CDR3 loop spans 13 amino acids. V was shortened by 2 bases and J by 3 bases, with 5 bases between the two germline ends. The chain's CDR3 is CASSLQVYNEQFF. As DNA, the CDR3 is TGTGCCAGCAGTTTACAGGTCTACAATGAGCAGTTCTTC.

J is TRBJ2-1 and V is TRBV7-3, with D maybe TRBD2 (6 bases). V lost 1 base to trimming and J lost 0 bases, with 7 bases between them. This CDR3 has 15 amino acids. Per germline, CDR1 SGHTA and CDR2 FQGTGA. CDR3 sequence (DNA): TGTGCCAGCAGCTTAAGTAGCGGCTCCTACAATGAGCAGTTCTTC. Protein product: CASSLSSGSYNEQFF.

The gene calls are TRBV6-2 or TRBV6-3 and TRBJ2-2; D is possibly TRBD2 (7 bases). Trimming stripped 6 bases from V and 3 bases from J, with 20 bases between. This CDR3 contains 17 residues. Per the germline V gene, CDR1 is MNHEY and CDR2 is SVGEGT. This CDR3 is CASSPRWAGADTGELFF. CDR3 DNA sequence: TGTGCCAGCAGCCCCCGCTGGGCGGGGGCCGACACCGGGGAGCTGTTTTTT.

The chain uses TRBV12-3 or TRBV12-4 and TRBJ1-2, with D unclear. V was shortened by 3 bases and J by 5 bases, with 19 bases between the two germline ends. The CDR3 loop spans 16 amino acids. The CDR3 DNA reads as TGTGCCAGCAGTTTCGAGGGTGTCAGGCCGTCATATGGCTACACCTTC. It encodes CASSFEGVRPSYGYTF.

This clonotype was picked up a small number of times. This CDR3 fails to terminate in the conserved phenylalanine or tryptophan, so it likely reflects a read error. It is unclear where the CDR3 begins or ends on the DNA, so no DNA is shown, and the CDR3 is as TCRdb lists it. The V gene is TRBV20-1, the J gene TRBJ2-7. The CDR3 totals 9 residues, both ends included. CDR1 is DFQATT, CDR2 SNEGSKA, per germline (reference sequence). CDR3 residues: CSARDRKST.

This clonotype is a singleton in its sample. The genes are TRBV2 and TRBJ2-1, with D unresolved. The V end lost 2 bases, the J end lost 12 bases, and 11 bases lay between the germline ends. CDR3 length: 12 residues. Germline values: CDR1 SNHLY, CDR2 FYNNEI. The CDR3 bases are TGTGCCAGCAGTGAACTACCTCCCGTGCAGTTCTTC. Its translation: CASSELPPVQFF.

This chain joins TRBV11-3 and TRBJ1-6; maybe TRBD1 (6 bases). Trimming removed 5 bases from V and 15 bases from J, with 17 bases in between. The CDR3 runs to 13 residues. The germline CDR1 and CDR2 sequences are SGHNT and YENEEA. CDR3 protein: CASSPGGGGILHF. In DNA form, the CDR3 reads TGTGCCAGCAGCCCCGGTGGGGGCGGAATCCTCCACTTT.

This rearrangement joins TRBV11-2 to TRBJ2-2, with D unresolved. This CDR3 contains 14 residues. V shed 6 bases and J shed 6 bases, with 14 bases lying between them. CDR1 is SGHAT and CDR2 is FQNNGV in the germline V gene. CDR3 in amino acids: CASRPLQLAGELFF. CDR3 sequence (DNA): TGTGCCAGCAGACCCCTACAGCTTGCCGGGGAGCTGTTTTTT.

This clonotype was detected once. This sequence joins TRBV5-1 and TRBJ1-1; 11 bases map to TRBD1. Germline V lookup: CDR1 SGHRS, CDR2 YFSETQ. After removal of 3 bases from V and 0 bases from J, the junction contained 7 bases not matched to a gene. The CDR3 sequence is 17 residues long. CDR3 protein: CASSSDRGRTLNTEAFF. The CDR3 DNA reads TGCGCCAGCAGCTCGGACAGGGGGCGAACCCTGAACACTGAAGCTTTCTTT.